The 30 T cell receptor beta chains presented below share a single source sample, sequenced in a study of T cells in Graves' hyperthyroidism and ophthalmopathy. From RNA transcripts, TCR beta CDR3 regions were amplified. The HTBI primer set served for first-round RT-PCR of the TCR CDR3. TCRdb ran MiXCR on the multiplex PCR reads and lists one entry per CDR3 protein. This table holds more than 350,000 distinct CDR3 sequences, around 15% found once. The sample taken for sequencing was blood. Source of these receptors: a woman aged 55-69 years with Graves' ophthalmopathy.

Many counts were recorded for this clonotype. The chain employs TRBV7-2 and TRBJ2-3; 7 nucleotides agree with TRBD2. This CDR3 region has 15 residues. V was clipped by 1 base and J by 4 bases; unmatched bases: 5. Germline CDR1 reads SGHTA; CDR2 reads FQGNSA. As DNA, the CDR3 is TGTGCCAGCAGCTTAGACCGCCTAGCGGCAGATACGCAGTATTTT. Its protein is CASSLDRLAADTQYF.

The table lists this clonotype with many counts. The CDR3 loop reads CASSHGQTTDTQYF. For the CDR3, the DNA is TGTGCCAGCAGCCATGGACAGACCACAGATACGCAGTATTTT. The V call is TRBV7-3, the J call TRBJ2-3; the D gene is possibly TRBD1 (6 bases). Germline V gives CDR1 SGHTA, CDR2 FQGTGA. The CDR3 covers 14 residues. The V and J ends lost 5 bases and 2 bases respectively, with 11 bases between them.

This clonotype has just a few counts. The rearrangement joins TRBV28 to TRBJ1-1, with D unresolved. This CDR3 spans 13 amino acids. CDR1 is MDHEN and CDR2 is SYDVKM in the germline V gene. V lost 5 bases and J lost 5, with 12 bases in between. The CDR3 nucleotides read TGTGCCAGCAGTCCATCCCTAGAAACTGAAGCTTTCTTT. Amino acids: CASSPSLETEAFF.

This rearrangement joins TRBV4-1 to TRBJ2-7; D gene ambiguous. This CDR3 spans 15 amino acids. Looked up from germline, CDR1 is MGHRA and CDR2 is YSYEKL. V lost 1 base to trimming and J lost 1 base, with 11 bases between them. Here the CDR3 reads CASSQGVGTSYEQYF. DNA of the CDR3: TGCGCCAGCAGCCAAGGGGTGGGCACTTCCTACGAGCAGTACTTC.

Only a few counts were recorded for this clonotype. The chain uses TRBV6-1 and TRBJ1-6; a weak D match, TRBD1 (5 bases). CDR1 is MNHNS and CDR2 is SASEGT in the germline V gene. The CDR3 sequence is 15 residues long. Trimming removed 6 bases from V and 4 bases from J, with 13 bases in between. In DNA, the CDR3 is TGTGCCAGCAGAGACAGTTTCCGTTATAATTCACCCCTCCACTTT. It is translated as CASRDSFRYNSPLHF.

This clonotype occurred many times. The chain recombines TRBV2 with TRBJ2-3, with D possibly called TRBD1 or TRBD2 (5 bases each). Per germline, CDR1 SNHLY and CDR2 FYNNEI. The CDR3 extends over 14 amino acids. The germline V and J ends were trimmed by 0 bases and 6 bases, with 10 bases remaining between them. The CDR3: CASSEAAGSDTQYF. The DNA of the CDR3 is TGTGCCAGCAGTGAAGCGGCAGGGAGTGATACGCAGTATTTT. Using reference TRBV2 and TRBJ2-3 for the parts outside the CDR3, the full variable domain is EPEVTQTPSHQVTQMGQEVILRCVPISNHLYFYWYRQILGQKVEFLVSFYNNEISEKSEIFDDQFSVERPDGSNFTLKIRSTKLEDSAMYFCASSEAAGSDTQYFGPGTRLTVL.

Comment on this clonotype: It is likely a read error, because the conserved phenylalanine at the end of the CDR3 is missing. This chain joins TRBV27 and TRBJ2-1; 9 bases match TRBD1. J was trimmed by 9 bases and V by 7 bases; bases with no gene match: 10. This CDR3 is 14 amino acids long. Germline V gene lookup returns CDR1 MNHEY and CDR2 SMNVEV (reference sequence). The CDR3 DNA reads TGTGCCAGCAATGACGGGACAGGGTTTACTGAGCAGTTCTCC. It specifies CASNDGTGFTEQFS.

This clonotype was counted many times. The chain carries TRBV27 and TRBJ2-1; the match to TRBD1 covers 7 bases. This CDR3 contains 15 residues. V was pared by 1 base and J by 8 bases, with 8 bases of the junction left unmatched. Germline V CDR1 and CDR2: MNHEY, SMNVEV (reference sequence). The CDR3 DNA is TGTGCCAGCAGTTTATTTGGGACAGTACTCTATGAGCAGTTCTTC. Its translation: CASSLFGTVLYEQFF.

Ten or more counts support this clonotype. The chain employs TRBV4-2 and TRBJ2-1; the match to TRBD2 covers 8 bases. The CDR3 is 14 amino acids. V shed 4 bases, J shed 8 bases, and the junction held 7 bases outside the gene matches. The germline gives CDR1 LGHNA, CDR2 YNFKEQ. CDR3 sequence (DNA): TGTGCCAGCAGCCCCTCAGCGGGAGAAGATGAGCAGTTCTTC. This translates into CASSPSAGEDEQFF.

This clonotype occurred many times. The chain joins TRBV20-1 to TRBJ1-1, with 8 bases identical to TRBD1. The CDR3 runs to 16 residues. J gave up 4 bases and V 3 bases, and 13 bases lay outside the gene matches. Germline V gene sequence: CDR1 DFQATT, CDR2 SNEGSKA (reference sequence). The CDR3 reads CSASAFSGGRGTEAFF. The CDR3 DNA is TGCAGTGCTAGTGCATTTTCAGGGGGCAGGGGCACTGAAGCTTTCTTT.

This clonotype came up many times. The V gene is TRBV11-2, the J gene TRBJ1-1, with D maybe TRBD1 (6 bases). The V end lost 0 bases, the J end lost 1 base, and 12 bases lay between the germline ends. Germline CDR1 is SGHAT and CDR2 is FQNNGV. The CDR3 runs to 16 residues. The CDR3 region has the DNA TGTGCCAGCAGCTTAGATGGGGGGGCACGGAACACTGAAGCTTTCTTT. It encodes CASSLDGGARNTEAFF. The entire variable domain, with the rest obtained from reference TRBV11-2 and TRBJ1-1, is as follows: EAGVAQSPRYKIIEKRQSVAFWCNPISGHATLYWYQQILGQGPKLLIQFQNNGVVDDSQLPKDRFSAERLKGVDSTLKIQPAKLEDSAVYLCASSLDGGARNTEAFFGQGTRLTVV.

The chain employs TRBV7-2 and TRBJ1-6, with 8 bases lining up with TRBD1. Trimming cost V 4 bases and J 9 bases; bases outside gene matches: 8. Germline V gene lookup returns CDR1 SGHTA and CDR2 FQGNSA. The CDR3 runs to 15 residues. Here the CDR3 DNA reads TGTGCCAGCAGCTATTACAGGGGGGAGACTTCACCCCTCCACTTT. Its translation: CASSYYRGETSPLHF.

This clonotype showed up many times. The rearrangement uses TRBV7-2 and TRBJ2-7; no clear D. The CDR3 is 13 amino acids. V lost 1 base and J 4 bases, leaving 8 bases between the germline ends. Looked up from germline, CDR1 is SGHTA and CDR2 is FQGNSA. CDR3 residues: CASSLGAIYEQYF. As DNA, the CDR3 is TGTGCCAGCAGCTTAGGAGCCATTTACGAGCAGTACTTC.

The CDR3 protein is CSARALWTSGRREETQYF. The CDR3 nucleotides read TGCAGTGCTAGAGCTTTATGGACTAGCGGGAGGAGAGAAGAGACCCAGTACTTC. V usage is TRBV20-1 and J usage is TRBJ2-5; TRBD2 matches at 14 bases. V shed 1 base and J 3 bases; nucleotides not matched to a gene: 10. This CDR3 comprises 18 residues. Germline CDR1 reads DFQATT; CDR2 reads SNEGSKA (reference sequence).

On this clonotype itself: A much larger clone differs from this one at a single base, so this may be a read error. CDR3 DNA: TGTGCCTGGAACTCCCCAGTAGGGTGGGGTGGAAAACTGTTTTTT. Its translation: CAWNSPVGWGGKLFF. The gene calls are TRBV30 and TRBJ1-4; D gene unclear. The CDR3 contains 15 residues. The V and J ends lost 4 bases and 10 bases respectively, with 22 bases between them. Germline V CDR1 and CDR2: GTSNPN, SVGIG (reference sequence). The full variable domain, its missing parts supplied by reference TRBV30 and TRBJ1-4, is SQTIHQWPATLVQPVGSPLSLECTVEGTSNPNLYWYRQAAGRGLQLLFYSVGIGQISSEVPQNLSASRPQDRQFILSSKKLLLSDSGFYLCAWNSPVGWGGKLFFGSGTQLSVL.

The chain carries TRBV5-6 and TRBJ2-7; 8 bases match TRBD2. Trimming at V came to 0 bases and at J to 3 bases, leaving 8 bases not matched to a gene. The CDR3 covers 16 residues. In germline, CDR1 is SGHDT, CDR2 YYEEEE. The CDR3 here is CASSLGVSGIIYEQYF. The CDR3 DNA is TGTGCCAGCAGCTTGGGGGTTAGCGGGATTATCTACGAGCAGTACTTC.

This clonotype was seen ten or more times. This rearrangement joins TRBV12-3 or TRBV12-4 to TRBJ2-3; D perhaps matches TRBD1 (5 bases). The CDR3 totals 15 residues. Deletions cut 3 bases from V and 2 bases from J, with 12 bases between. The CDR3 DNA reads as TGTGCCAGCAGTTTGGACCAGGGAAACACAGATACGCAGTATTTT. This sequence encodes CASSLDQGNTDTQYF.

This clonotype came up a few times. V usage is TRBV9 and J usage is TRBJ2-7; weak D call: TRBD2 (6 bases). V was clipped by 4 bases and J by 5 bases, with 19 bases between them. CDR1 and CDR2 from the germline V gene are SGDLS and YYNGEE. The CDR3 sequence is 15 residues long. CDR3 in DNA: TGTGCCAGCAGCCCCAGTTTGGTAGCGGTACACGAGCAGTACTTC. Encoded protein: CASSPSLVAVHEQYF.

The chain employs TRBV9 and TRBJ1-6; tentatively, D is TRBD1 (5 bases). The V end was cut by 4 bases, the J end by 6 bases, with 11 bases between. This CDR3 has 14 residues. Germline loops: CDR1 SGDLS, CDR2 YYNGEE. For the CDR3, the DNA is TGTGCCAGCAGCTTCGGGACCAGTAATTCACCCCTCCACTTT. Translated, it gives CASSFGTSNSPLHF.

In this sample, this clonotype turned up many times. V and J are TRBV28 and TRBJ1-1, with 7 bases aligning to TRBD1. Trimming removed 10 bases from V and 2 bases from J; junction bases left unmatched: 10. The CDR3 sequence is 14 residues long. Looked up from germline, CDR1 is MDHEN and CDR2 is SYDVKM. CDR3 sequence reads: CATRTGAINTEAFF. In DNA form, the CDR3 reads TGTGCCACCCGGACAGGAGCCATCAACACTGAAGCTTTCTTT.

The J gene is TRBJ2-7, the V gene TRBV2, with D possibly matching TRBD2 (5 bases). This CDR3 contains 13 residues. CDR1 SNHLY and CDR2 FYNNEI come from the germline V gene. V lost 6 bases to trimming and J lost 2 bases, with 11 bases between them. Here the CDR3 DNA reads TGTGCCAGCAGATGGGGAGAAACCTACGAGCAGTACTTC. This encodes CASRWGETYEQYF. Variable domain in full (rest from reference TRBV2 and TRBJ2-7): EPEVTQTPSHQVTQMGQEVILRCVPISNHLYFYWYRQILGQKVEFLVSFYNNEISEKSEIFDDQFSVERPDGSNFTLKIRSTKLEDSAMYFCASRWGETYEQYFGPGTRLTVT.

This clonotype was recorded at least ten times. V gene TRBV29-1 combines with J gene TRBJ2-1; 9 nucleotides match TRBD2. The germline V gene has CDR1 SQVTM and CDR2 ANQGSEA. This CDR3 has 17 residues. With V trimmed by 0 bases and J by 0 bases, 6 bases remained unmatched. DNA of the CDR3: TGCAGCGTTGAAGATATGACTAGCGGAACCTCCTACAATGAGCAGTTCTTC. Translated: CSVEDMTSGTSYNEQFF.

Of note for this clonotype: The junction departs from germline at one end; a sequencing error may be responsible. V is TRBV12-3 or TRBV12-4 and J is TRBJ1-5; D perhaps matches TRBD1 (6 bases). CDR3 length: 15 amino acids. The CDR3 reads CAGRQTGTINQPQHF. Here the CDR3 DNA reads TGTGCCGGCAGACAAACCGGGACAATCAATCAGCCCCAGCATTTT.

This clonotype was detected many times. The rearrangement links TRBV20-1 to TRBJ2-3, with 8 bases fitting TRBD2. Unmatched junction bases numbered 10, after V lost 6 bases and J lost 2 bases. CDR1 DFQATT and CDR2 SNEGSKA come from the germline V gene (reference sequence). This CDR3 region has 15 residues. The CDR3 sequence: CSATTSAPVTDTQYF. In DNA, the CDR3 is TGCAGTGCCACGACTAGCGCGCCAGTCACAGATACGCAGTATTTT.

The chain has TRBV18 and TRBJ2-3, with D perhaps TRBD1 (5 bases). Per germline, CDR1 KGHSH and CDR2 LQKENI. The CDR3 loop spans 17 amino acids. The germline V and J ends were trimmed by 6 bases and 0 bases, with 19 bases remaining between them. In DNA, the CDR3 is TGTGCCAGCTCCCTCAACGACGTAGCAGGGAGCACAGATACGCAGTATTTT. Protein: CASSLNDVAGSTDTQYF.

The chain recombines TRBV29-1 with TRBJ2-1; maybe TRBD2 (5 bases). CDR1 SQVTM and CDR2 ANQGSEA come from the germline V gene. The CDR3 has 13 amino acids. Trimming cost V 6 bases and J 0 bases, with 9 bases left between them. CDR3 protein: CSVDGGSYNEQFF. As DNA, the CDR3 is TGCAGCGTCGATGGAGGCTCCTACAATGAGCAGTTCTTC.

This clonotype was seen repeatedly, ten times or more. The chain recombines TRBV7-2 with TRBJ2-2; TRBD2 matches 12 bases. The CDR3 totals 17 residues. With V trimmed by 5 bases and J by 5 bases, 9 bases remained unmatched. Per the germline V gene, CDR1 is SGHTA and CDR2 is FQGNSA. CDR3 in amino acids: CASSPLRTSGTTGELFF. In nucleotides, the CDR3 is TGTGCCAGCAGCCCCCTGAGGACTAGCGGGACAACCGGGGAGCTGTTTTTT.

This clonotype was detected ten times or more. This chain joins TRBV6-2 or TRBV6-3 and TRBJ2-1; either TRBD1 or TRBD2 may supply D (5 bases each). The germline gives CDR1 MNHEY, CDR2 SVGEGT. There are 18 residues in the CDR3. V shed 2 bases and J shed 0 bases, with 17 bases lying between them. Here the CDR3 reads CASSYLPGAGSSYNEQFF. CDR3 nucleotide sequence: TGTGCCAGCAGTTACCTCCCTGGGGCAGGGAGCTCCTACAATGAGCAGTTCTTC.

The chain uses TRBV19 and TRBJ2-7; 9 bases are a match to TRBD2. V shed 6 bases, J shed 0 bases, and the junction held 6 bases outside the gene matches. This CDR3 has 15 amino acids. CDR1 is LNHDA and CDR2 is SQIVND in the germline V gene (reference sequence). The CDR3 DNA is TGTGCCAGTAGCTTATATAGCGGGAGCTCCTACGAGCAGTACTTC. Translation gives CASSLYSGSSYEQYF.

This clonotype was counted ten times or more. The CDR3 bases are TGTGCCAGCAGTGTAAGGGCAAGGGGGGAGACCCAGTACTTC. Translation: CASSVRARGETQYF. This chain links TRBV6-1 with TRBJ2-5; TRBD1 might be the D (6 bases). The V gene's germline CDR1 is MNHNS and CDR2 SASEGT. This CDR3 comprises 14 residues. V lost 4 bases and J lost 5, with 14 bases in between.